The source of this T cell receptor beta chain is a study of control samples from healthy donors and cancer patients. CDR1 MDHEN and CDR2 SYDVKM come from the germline V gene. V lost 5 bases and J lost 0; bases outside the gene matches: 9. This CDR3 is 17 amino acids long. TCRdb's copy holds only in-frame clones and misses some; the assay was immunoSEQ multiplex PCR. There are approximately 46,000 clones in the sample; over 75% occur only once, and about 10% lies in the top ten. This clone was found once. The clonotype was recovered from a woman aged 55-70 years with lung cancer. The gene calls are TRBV28 and TRBJ1-4; 7 bases are a match to TRBD1. The sequencing input was PBMCs. CDR3 in amino acids: CASSPPGGDATNEKLFF. The CDR3, as DNA: TGTGCCAGCAGTCCACCAGGGGGGGATGCAACTAATGAAAAACTGTTTTTT.